Listed below are T cell receptor beta chains from one sample, sequenced in a study of cytomegalovirus exposure and HLA in healthy donors. The method was immunoSEQ multiplex PCR; TCRdb's version includes in-frame clones alone and lacks a portion of them. This sample carries about 140,000 clones, about three quarters of them seen once, and the ten largest clones take 1.5% to 2%. The sample comprised PBMCs. The receptors come from a female donor in good health and CMV-seronegative. CDR3s leave out the opening cysteine and the closing phenylalanine or tryptophan. A D gene is named only where the DNA matches it firmly.

TRBV7-3	TRBJ2-1	-	ASSSRGLSHEQF
TRBV4-1	TRBJ2-1	-	ASSEESSYNEQF
TRBV11-2	TRBJ1-2	TRBD1	ASSLVTGGGLPNYGYT
TRBV10-1	TRBJ1-2	-	ASSEGEYGYT
TRBV29-1	TRBJ1-4	TRBD1	SVQGTETNEKLF
TRBV5-1	TRBJ1-3	TRBD1	ASSAPGQGSSGNTIY
TRBV11-3	TRBJ2-1	TRBD2	ASSLDRKRGSPSSYNEQF
TRBV27	-	TRBD1	ASSSSWDRGPAYEQY
TRBV5-1	TRBJ2-5	-	ASSLAGGPAGGTQY
TRBV27	TRBJ1-6	TRBD1	ASSQLGQGLDSPLH
TRBV28	TRBJ1-4	TRBD1	ASSSRQGAREKLF
TRBV21-1	-	-	ASSKTREREGLYHEQY
TRBV5-4	TRBJ2-3	TRBD2	ASSLGLAGADTQY
TRBV6-5	TRBJ1-5	TRBD1	ASSGGTGNQPQH
TRBV6-1	TRBJ2-1	TRBD2	ASSEGLILAGDREQF
TRBV7-2	TRBJ1-5	-	ASSLGKRPQH
TRBV19	-	TRBD1	ASSIGRQGNYEQY
TRBV12-5	TRBJ2-7	TRBD2	ASGLGTSGRYEQY
TRBV7-6	TRBJ2-1	TRBD2	ASSLGVLAGGYNEQF
TRBV7-6	TRBJ2-3	TRBD2	ASTKAGGVTDTQY
TRBV7-9	TRBJ2-7	TRBD1	ASSSQGAYEQY
TRBV2	TRBJ2-3	TRBD1	ASSQGASTDTQY
TRBV16	TRBJ1-1	-	ASSPDSYTEAF
TRBV10-2	TRBJ2-3	TRBD1	ASSEPDRATDTQY
TRBV25-1	TRBJ1-4	TRBD1	ASSVRDRESGSEKLF
TRBV7-2	TRBJ1-2	TRBD1	ASSSSAGGYGYT
TRBV30	TRBJ2-7	TRBD1	AWRRTGGWSDEQY
TRBV23-1	TRBJ1-5	-	ASSQSSSGQPQH
TRBV2	TRBJ2-1	TRBD2	ASETSGRNEQF
TRBV2	TRBJ1-2	-	ASMGGDGYT
TRBV11-3	TRBJ1-3	TRBD1	ASSLGTGLEGSGNTIY
TRBV5-1	TRBJ2-1	TRBD1	ASSLQGNEQF
TRBV15	TRBJ1-5	TRBD1	ATSRDRGRGQPQH
TRBV7-9	TRBJ1-3	-	ASSDGQTGNTIY
TRBV19	TRBJ1-1	TRBD1	ASLGQGARTEAF
TRBV9	TRBJ1-2	-	ASSRSGIDYGYT
TRBV5-6	TRBJ1-1	TRBD1	ASSLGQGDYTEAF